The 27 T cell receptor beta chains below all came from one sample that was sequenced in a study of T-cell memory formation after mild COVID-19. TCRdb re-analysed the 5' RACE reads in MiXCR, keeping a single row per CDR3 protein. This table holds a few hundred thousand distinct CDR3 sequences, 24% found once. The sequenced sample consisted of PBMCs or a T cell subset sorted from them (not recorded which). Receptor source: an adult woman who had mild COVID-19 (a few samples of this study predate the infection). Cell type and time point are not known.

This clonotype was recorded a few times. The chain is built from TRBV6-5 and TRBJ2-6; the D gene could be TRBD1 or TRBD2 (5 bases each). V shed 0 bases and J shed 4 bases, with 13 bases lying between them. CDR3 length: 17 residues. The germline V gene has CDR1 MNHEY and CDR2 SVGAGI. As DNA, the CDR3 is TGTGCCAGCAGTTACTCGAGAGGGGCGACGGGGGCCAACGTCCTGACTTTC. Its protein product is CASSYSRGATGANVLTF.

CDR3 nucleotide sequence: TGTGCCACCAGTGATCCTGGGACAGGGAGTCAAGAGACCCAGTACTTC. This gives the protein CATSDPGTGSQETQYF. The chain couples TRBV24-1 to TRBJ2-5; TRBD1 aligns across 9 bases. The CDR3 extends over 16 amino acids. Trimming at V came to 3 bases and at J to 2 bases, leaving 6 bases not matched to a gene. The germline V gene encodes CDR1 KGHDR and CDR2 SFDVKD.

Here the CDR3 reads CASSYGTGNEKLFF. For the CDR3, the DNA is TGTGCCAGCAGTTACGGGACAGGGAATGAAAAACTGTTTTTT. This chain uses TRBV6-5 with TRBJ1-4, with TRBD1 matching 9 bases. Losses at the gene ends were 2 bases for V and 5 bases for J; bases not matched to a gene: 0. CDR1 MNHEY and CDR2 SVGAGI come from the germline V gene. The CDR3 has 14 amino acids.

This chain uses TRBV18 with TRBJ2-1; D uncertain. The V and J ends lost 2 bases and 0 bases respectively, with 11 bases between them. Germline assignment: CDR1 KGHSH and CDR2 LQKENI. The CDR3 is made up of 16 amino acids. CDR3 coding DNA: TGTGCCAGCTCACCATTCTCGATATCCTCCTACAATGAGCAGTTCTTC. Its protein is CASSPFSISSYNEQFF.

This clonotype was observed a handful of times. The chain carries TRBV6-5 and TRBJ1-1, with D possibly matching TRBD1 (5 bases). Germline values: CDR1 MNHEY, CDR2 SVGAGI. This CDR3 comprises 12 residues. The V end was cut by 5 bases, the J end by 7 bases, with 11 bases between. Here the CDR3 DNA reads TGTGCCAGCAGTAATGGGGGAGGTGAAGCTTTCTTT. Translation gives CASSNGGGEAFF.

J is TRBJ2-1 and V is TRBV7-9, with 11 nucleotides matching TRBD1. CDR1 is SEHNR, CDR2 FQNEAQ, per germline (reference sequence). This CDR3 contains 15 residues. V dropped 3 bases and J dropped 9; count of bases not matched to a gene: 7. CDR3: CASSFGTGGSSEQFF. The CDR3 DNA reads as TGTGCCAGCAGCTTTGGGACAGGGGGATCAAGTGAGCAGTTCTTC.

This clonotype came up a few times. This chain joins TRBV6-5 and TRBJ1-1; D possibly corresponds to TRBD1 (5 bases). The ends were cut back, 4 bases at V and 10 bases at J, with 19 bases in the middle. Germline V lookup: CDR1 MNHEY, CDR2 SVGAGI. The CDR3 is made up of 14 amino acids. The CDR3 loop is CASSFTPAGRGAFF. DNA for the CDR3: TGTGCCAGCAGTTTTACCCCCGCGGGGCGCGGAGCTTTCTTT.

This clonotype was observed a handful of times. This chain joins TRBV5-1 and TRBJ2-1; no clear D. Germline V gene sequence: CDR1 SGHRS, CDR2 YFSETQ. The CDR3 extends over 12 amino acids. V was cut by 3 bases and J by 9 bases, with 10 bases left in between. CDR3 coding DNA: TGCGCCAGCAGCTCCACCTCCCCTGAGCAGTTCTTC. Translating it yields CASSSTSPEQFF.

The CDR3 DNA reads TGTGCCAGCTCACCACTAAGGAGCCAAGAGACCCAGTACTTC. It yields the protein CASSPLRSQETQYF. The chain employs TRBV18 and TRBJ2-5; the D is unclear. V lost 1 base and J 1 base, leaving 7 bases between the germline ends. The CDR3 spans 14 residues. Germline loops: CDR1 KGHSH, CDR2 LQKENI.

J is TRBJ2-7 and V is TRBV5-1; tentatively, D is TRBD1 or TRBD2 (6 bases each). V was cut by 4 bases and J by 2 bases, with 16 bases left in between. The CDR3 is made up of 15 amino acids. In germline, CDR1 is SGHRS, CDR2 YFSETQ. CDR3 sequence (DNA): TGCGCCAGCAGCCCAATCGGGGGCCTCACCTACGAGCAGTACTTC. This translates into CASSPIGGLTYEQYF.

A few counts support this clonotype. The rearrangement links TRBV11-3 to TRBJ2-1; no firm D call. Trimming pared 6 bases from V and 4 bases from J, leaving 16 bases between. The CDR3 extends over 15 amino acids. Germline V gives CDR1 SGHNT, CDR2 YENEEA. In DNA, the CDR3 is TGTGCCAGCAGGAGTTCAAGGGCAGGTTACAATGAGCAGTTCTTC. Residues: CASRSSRAGYNEQFF.

The chain uses TRBV12-3 or TRBV12-4 and TRBJ2-2; possibly TRBD1 or TRBD2 for D (6 bases each). V was clipped by 8 bases and J by 4 bases, with 20 bases between them. The length of the CDR3 is 16 residues. The CDR3 coding sequence is TGTGCCAGCGACCACCTCGGGAAGGGGGGCACCGGGGAGCTGTTTTTT. It translates to CASDHLGKGGTGELFF.

This clonotype occurred many times. V gene TRBV20-1 combines with J gene TRBJ2-7; 9 bases agree with TRBD2. Germline CDR1 DFQATT, CDR2 SNEGSKA (reference sequence). Germline trimming cut 1 base from V and 6 bases from J; bases unmatched to any gene: 7. The CDR3 consists of 14 residues. The chain's CDR3 is CSARAGTSLSEQYF. The CDR3 DNA reads TGCAGTGCTAGAGCCGGGACTAGCCTCTCCGAGCAGTACTTC.

The chain combines TRBV10-3 with TRBJ2-7, with 7 bases matching TRBD1. The CDR3 spans 13 residues. J gave up 1 base and V 8 bases, and 5 bases lay outside the gene matches. CDR1 and CDR2 from the germline V gene are ENHRY and SYGVKD. The CDR3 sequence is CAIRDSLSYEQYF. CDR3 sequence (DNA): TGTGCCATCCGGGACAGCCTTTCCTACGAGCAGTACTTC.

V and J are TRBV4-2 and TRBJ2-7; TRBD2 is a possible D gene (5 bases). CDR1 is LGHNA, CDR2 YNFKEQ, per germline. V was clipped by 5 bases and J by 3 bases, with 17 bases between them. CDR3 size: 15 residues. This CDR3 reads CASSSSPSGDYEQYF. In nucleotides, the CDR3 is TGTGCCAGCAGCTCCTCCCCGAGCGGTGACTACGAGCAGTACTTC.

The chain carries TRBV5-1 and TRBJ2-3, with 15 bases aligning to TRBD2. CDR3 size: 19 residues. Germline values: CDR1 SGHRS, CDR2 YFSETQ. Trimming removed 2 bases from V and 1 base from J; junction bases left unmatched: 8. The CDR3 nucleotides read TGCGCCAGCAGCTTTCGCGGACTAGCGGGGGGGATCCGCACAGATACGCAGTATTTT. It is translated as CASSFRGLAGGIRTDTQYF.

The V call is TRBV13, the J call TRBJ2-3; 14 nucleotides match TRBD2. From germline, CDR1 is PRHDT and CDR2 FYEKMQ (reference sequence). V trimming: 0 bases; J trimming: 3 bases; junction bases outside the gene matches: 5. The CDR3 length is 18 residues. The CDR3 is CASSLGPGTSGRTDTQYF. CDR3 in DNA: TGTGCCAGCAGCTTAGGCCCCGGGACTAGCGGGAGAACAGATACGCAGTATTTT. The full variable domain, in which reference TRBV13 and TRBJ2-3 provide the parts outside the CDR3, is AAGVIQSPRHLIKEKRETATLKCYPIPRHDTVYWYQQGPGQDPQFLISFYEKMQSDKGSIPDRFSAQQFSDYHSELNMSSLELGDSALYFCASSLGPGTSGRTDTQYFGPGTRLTVL.

This clonotype has more than one count but fewer than ten. The rearrangement uses TRBV10-3 and TRBJ2-7, with TRBD2 as a possible D gene (5 bases). There are 13 residues in the CDR3. From germline, CDR1 is ENHRY and CDR2 SYGVKD. With 2 bases removed from V and 7 bases from J, the gap between germline ends came to 12 bases. The CDR3 DNA reads as TGTGCCATCAGTGAGGTCAGGCGAGGGGAGCAGTACTTC. Translated: CAISEVRRGEQYF.

This chain uses TRBV12-3 or TRBV12-4 with TRBJ2-5; 7 bases fit TRBD1. The CDR3 totals 13 residues. The trim removed 5 bases at V and 5 bases at J, leaving 5 bases unmatched. CDR3 DNA sequence: TGTGCCAGCAGTAGGACAGGTGCGGAGACCCAGTACTTC. Its translation: CASSRTGAETQYF.

This clonotype was seen more than once but under ten times. The chain employs TRBV29-1 and TRBJ2-5, with 7 bases identical to TRBD2. Germline trimming cut 2 bases from V and 12 bases from J; bases unmatched to any gene: 12. Germline loops: CDR1 SQVTM, CDR2 ANQGSEA. This CDR3 spans 13 amino acids. CDR3 coding DNA: TGCAGCGTTGAACGGACTAGAGGCACGCAAGAGTACTTC. Translating gives CSVERTRGTQEYF.

This clonotype was recorded a few times. The V call is TRBV7-8, the J call TRBJ2-5; D may be TRBD2 (5 bases). CDR3 length: 14 residues. Trimming stripped 4 bases from V and 3 bases from J, with 12 bases between. Germline V lookup: CDR1 SGHVS, CDR2 FQNEAQ. The CDR3 sequence is CASSSIAYKETQYF. The CDR3 DNA sequence: TGTGCCAGCAGCTCTATAGCGTATAAAGAGACCCAGTACTTC.

This chain connects TRBV30 to TRBJ2-3, with 9 bases matching TRBD2. Losses at the gene ends were 3 bases for V and 2 bases for J; bases not matched to a gene: 3. The CDR3 has 14 residues. Germline CDR1 GTSNPN, CDR2 SVGIG (reference sequence). The chain's CDR3 is CAWRTSGSTDTQYF. CDR3 sequence (DNA): TGTGCCTGGAGGACTAGCGGATCCACAGATACGCAGTATTTT.

The V gene is TRBV9, the J gene TRBJ1-2; the match to TRBD1 covers 7 bases. Germline CDR1 is SGDLS and CDR2 is YYNGEE. The CDR3 loop spans 15 amino acids. Germline trimming cut 3 bases from V and 8 bases from J; bases unmatched to any gene: 13. The CDR3 protein is CASSEGDSVGLGYTF. CDR3 DNA sequence: TGTGCCAGCAGCGAGGGGGACAGTGTGGGCTTAGGCTACACCTTC.

A few counts support this clonotype. J is TRBJ2-2 and V is TRBV24-1; no reliable D call. V lost 3 bases and J lost 6, with 7 bases in between. The germline CDR1 and CDR2 sequences are KGHDR and SFDVKD. The CDR3 covers 13 residues. The CDR3 DNA is TGTGCCACCAGTGATGAGGTACCCGGGGAGCTGTTTTTT. Amino acid sequence: CATSDEVPGELFF.

The gene calls are TRBV20-1 and TRBJ2-3, with D hard to call. V shed 6 bases and J shed 9 bases, with 13 bases lying between them. The V gene's germline CDR1 is DFQATT and CDR2 SNEGSKA (reference sequence). CDR3 length: 11 amino acids. CDR3 amino acids: CSAPTLGTQYF. The CDR3 coding sequence is TGCAGTGCCCCGACTCTGGGCACGCAGTATTTT.

J is TRBJ2-1 and V is TRBV7-2; 8 bases are a match to TRBD2. The ends lost 0 bases at V and 2 bases at J; junction bases unmatched: 6. Per the germline V gene, CDR1 is SGHTA and CDR2 is FQGNSA. The CDR3 is 17 residues long. CDR3 DNA: TGTGCCAGCAGCTTAGCCCTACTAGCGGTAGCCTACAATGAGCAGTTCTTC. It specifies CASSLALLAVAYNEQFF. The full variable domain, its missing parts supplied by reference TRBV7-2 and TRBJ2-1, is GAGVSQSPSNKVTEKGKDVELRCDPISGHTALYWYRQSLGQGLEFLIYFQGNSAPDKSGLPSDRFSAERTGGSVSTLTIQRTQQEDSAVYLCASSLALLAVAYNEQFFGPGTRLTVL.

The chain couples TRBV21-1 to TRBJ2-4; the DNA was not compared with TRBD1, the D call given in the table. TRBV21-1 is designated a pseudogene. The CDR3 is 11 amino acids. The CDR3 reads CAKRGDFIQYF. The CDR3, as DNA: TGTGCCAAAAGGGGGGACTTCATTCAGTACTTC.